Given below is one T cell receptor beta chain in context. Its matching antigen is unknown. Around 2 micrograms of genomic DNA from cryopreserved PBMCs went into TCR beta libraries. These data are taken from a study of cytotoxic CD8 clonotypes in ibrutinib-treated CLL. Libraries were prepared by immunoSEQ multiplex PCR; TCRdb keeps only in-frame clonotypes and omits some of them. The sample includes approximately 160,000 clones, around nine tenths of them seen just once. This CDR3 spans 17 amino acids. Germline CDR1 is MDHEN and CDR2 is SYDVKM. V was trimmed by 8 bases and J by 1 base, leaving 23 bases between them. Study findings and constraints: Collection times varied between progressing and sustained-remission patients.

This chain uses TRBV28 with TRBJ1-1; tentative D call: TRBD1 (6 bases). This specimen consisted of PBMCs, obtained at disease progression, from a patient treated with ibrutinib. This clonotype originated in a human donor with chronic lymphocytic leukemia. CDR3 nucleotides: TGTGCCAGCCAACCCTCGGACCTCGGGGGGCGGAACACTGAAGCTTTCTTT. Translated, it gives CASQPSDLGGRNTEAFF.